Listed below are T cell receptor beta chains from one sample, sequenced in a study of beta chain features in type 1 diabetes. TCRdb keeps only in-frame clones here, not all; method: immunoSEQ multiplex PCR. The table has 250,000 to 350,000 clones, approximately 11% seen once. The sequenced sample consisted of naive CD4+ T cells from blood. The receptors derive from a woman aged 25 to 39 in good health. CDR3s leave out the opening cysteine and the closing phenylalanine or tryptophan.

cdr3_aa	cdr3_length	v_call
SVGQGTGGGKLF	12	TRBV29-1
ASRPRQGKTDRQF	13	TRBV11-1
ASGPTGGLNTEAF	13	TRBV11-1
ATGGLRPDTQY	11	TRBV19
AWSPAGTLNQPQH	13	TRBV30
ASSLDRGTPEAF	12	TRBV7-3
ASSLDRGDYNEQF	13	TRBV19
ASSRDADTEAF	11	TRBV6-5
ASSMWLAFQETQY	13	TRBV19
ATSRLAISSYEQY	13	TRBV15
ASSLDSREGYGYT	13	TRBV5-4
ASSLNPGQGQY	11	TRBV7-3
ASTKAGTSGRYEQF	14	TRBV19
ASSGRDRGLHEQY	13	TRBV28
SVETGAPETQY	11	TRBV29-1
ASSLAQGARGETQY	14	TRBV7-8
AWSGTGYSEQF	11	TRBV30
ASSFDRAITEAF	12	TRBV2
ASSQNGQGTEKLF	13	TRBV7-2
ASSWTSENIQY	11	TRBV6-5
ASSYSPAGANEQF	13	TRBV6-5
SAIEEKLF	8	TRBV20-1
AWSVGGGEKLF	11	TRBV30
ASSWGPGPSDEQY	13	TRBV7-9
ATEPPHRAEAF	11	TRBV15
ATQGLAGVTQY	11	TRBV15
ASSLESGRNGELF	13	TRBV7-2
ATSRGQSDTQY	11	TRBV15
ASSQLRGGGTEAF	13	TRBV14
ASSFTREGTGELF	13	TRBV27
ASRWGGTGELF	11	TRBV13
ASSLKGTSGSIYEQY	15	TRBV7-3
ASSARQGGNQPQH	13	TRBV7-6
ASSLGEGQPQH	11	TRBV7-9
ASSLGLASNEQF	12	TRBV7-3
ASSSPGQGAFEQF	13	TRBV7-2
ASSWPSGNEQF	11	TRBV28
ASSKGTSGRVLNEQF	15	TRBV9
ASSLPQGDEKLF	12	TRBV28
ASSLESQGQTQY	12	TRBV5-5
ASSPNHHRIAEQF	13	TRBV7-3
ASSQGSLAGVGHEQF	15	TRBV4-3
ASSQHGGPGYT	11	TRBV6-4
ASSQPGHLRGEQF	13	TRBV25-1
ASSVLAGGNEQF	12	TRBV9
SVEDTGFGYGYT	12	TRBV29-1
ASSQRQEPNTEAF	13	TRBV18
ASRTGGAGTDTQY	13	TRBV7-2
ASSDRLAGESYEQY	14	TRBV2